This T cell receptor (beta chain) appears in the sequencing data of a study of cytomegalovirus exposure and HLA in healthy donors. Per germline, CDR1 MNHEY and CDR2 SMNVEV (reference sequence). This CDR3 contains 11 residues. With 8 bases removed from V and 2 bases from J, the gap between germline ends came to 5 bases. PCR amplification relied on 60 Vbeta primers (plus 13 Jbeta primers). The method was immunoSEQ multiplex PCR; TCRdb's version includes in-frame clones alone and lacks a portion of them. Of about 190,000 clones detected, more than 65% appear once; the ten largest clones hold approximately 6%.

V gene TRBV27 combines with J gene TRBJ2-3; unclear D gene. This TCR came from a woman between 25 and 40 years old in good health and CMV-seropositive. Input material: PBMCs. In nucleotides, the CDR3 is TGTGCCAGCCAGTACACAGATACGCAGTATTTT. It specifies CASQYTDTQYF.